The rows below give T cell receptor beta chains drawn from one sample of a study of post-analysis software for immune sequencing data. TCRdb ran MiXCR on the PCR reads and lists one entry per CDR3 protein. The sample holds around 710,000 distinct CDR3 sequences, about half seen once. Sequencing was done on a sample of blood. The receptors were sampled from a girl between 5 and 17 years old with multiple sclerosis. Each CDR3 is given with its conserved first and last residue.

J: TRBJ1-1; V: TRBV5-6; CDR3: CASSFPGGTEAFF
J: TRBJ2-2; V: TRBV20-1; CDR3: CSASKVGRSNTGELFF
J: TRBJ2-1; V: TRBV9; CDR3: CASSVSLAAGSSYNEQFF
J: TRBJ2-3; V: TRBV7-2; CDR3: CASSVTSEDTQYF
J: TRBJ2-1; V: TRBV28; CDR3: CASNDPAGIREQFF
J: TRBJ2-1; V: TRBV29-1; CDR3: CSVEYGRSSYNEQFF
J: TRBJ2-2; V: TRBV5-1; CDR3: CASSLVLAGTPNTGELFF
J: TRBJ1-2; V: TRBV15; CDR3: CATSEGMDYGYTF
J: TRBJ2-3; V: TRBV28; CDR3: CASSLTTGLGTDTQYF
J: TRBJ2-3; V: TRBV5-1; CDR3: CASSLESQGRDTQYF
J: TRBJ2-2; V: TRBV29-1; CDR3: CSVPTNTGELFF
J: TRBJ2-1; V: TRBV2; CDR3: CASSATTGFEQFF
J: TRBJ2-3; V: TRBV12-3/TRBV12-4; CDR3: CASSFVGGGAGGPTDTQYF
J: .; V: TRBV5-6; CDR3: CASSRPGAGETQYF
J: TRBJ1-1; V: TRBV30; CDR3: CAWSAPGRGGDTEAFF
J: TRBJ1-2; V: TRBV7-9; CDR3: CASRTLRDVDYGYTF
J: TRBJ2-7; V: TRBV7-9; CDR3: CASSSLGGGSSYEQYF
J: TRBJ2-5; V: TRBV7-2; CDR3: CASSPRLVRRSETQYF
J: TRBJ2-5; V: TRBV6-6; CDR3: CASSYGTSGRETQYF
J: TRBJ1-5; V: TRBV11-2; CDR3: CASSATGRGQPQHF
J: TRBJ1-1; V: TRBV19; CDR3: CASSILGEYTEAFF
J: TRBJ2-1; V: TRBV3-1; CDR3: CASSQGQGGYNEQFF
J: TRBJ2-1; V: TRBV9; CDR3: CASSPGTSGRAYHEQFF
J: TRBJ2-1; V: TRBV12-3/TRBV12-4; CDR3: CASSLSASGSYYEQFF
J: TRBJ2-7; V: TRBV6-6; CDR3: CASSPDSKFYEQYF
J: TRBJ2-5; V: TRBV7-2; CDR3: CASSFPEAFEQYF
J: TRBJ2-3; V: TRBV4-3; CDR3: CASSHSLTDTQYF
J: TRBJ2-5; V: TRBV7-9; CDR3: CASSSVAGVGHHQETQYF